What follows is one T cell receptor (beta chain) and its context. No antigen is known for it. The sample is drawn from a study of cytomegalovirus exposure and HLA in healthy donors. Study in general: Out of 180 million or so T cells, an earlier analysis found fewer than 140 million unique TCR beta sequences in total. Points from the study as a whole: A later analysis reportedly identified an Asian-associated ancestry cluster as carrying fewer N-insertions than the approximately 710-donor mean.

The CDR3 extends over 10 amino acids. Germline CDR1 is DFQATT and CDR2 is SNEGSKA (reference sequence). The germline V and J ends were trimmed by 3 bases and 9 bases, with 8 bases remaining between them. The study sampled nominally healthy donors, though unrecorded immune exposures were likely. PCR involved 60 Vbeta and 13 Jbeta primers. Sequencing was performed with immunoSEQ multiplex PCR; in TCRdb, only in-frame clones are kept and a portion is missing. The sample has some 90,000 clones; approximately 74% are singletons. This chain uses TRBV20-1 with TRBJ2-5, with TRBD2 as a possible D gene (5 bases). The sequence was collected from a female donor in good health and CMV-seropositive. The sample consisted of PBMCs. CDR3 residues: CSARDLAQYF. For the CDR3, the DNA is TGCAGTGCTAGGGACTTGGCCCAGTACTTC.